This T cell receptor beta chain was sequenced for a study of high-grade serous ovarian cancer treatment subgroups (dated by TCRdb to about 2021). Study-level background: A mean of around 14,000 reads and 7,494 unique TCR beta rearrangements per sample was generated by sequencing. The cohort comprised some 30 patients: about ten with no residual disease after primary surgery (R0), about ten excellent NACT responders, and about ten poor NACT responders. TCR beta repertoires were profiled in patients with high-grade serous ovarian cancer who were grouped, under a laparoscopic triage algorithm, by complete gross resection or by neoadjuvant chemotherapy response. In total there were approximately 82 samples, since every patient provided one primary tumor sample and two metastatic tumor samples. What the work shows at the level of the full study, not this receptor alone: Repertoire similarity ranging from about 0.095 to 0.79 was observed between tumors from the same patient, whereas almost no similarity was observed between different patients. The TCR repertoire analyses centered on CDR3, and CDR1 and CDR2 were not analyzed. Spatial information was not captured by bulk tumor TCR sequencing, so insight into HGSC tumor complexity and diversity was limited. TCR clonal relatedness correlated positively with neoantigen level and, by trend, with copy number variation and mutation load from whole-genome sequencing.

The approximately 92 tumor samples were subjected to high-throughput TCR profiling using ImmunoSEQ. Concerning the study's data processing: The repertoire diversity metrics included richness (unique productive sequences), clonality, evenness and relatedness, and the Bhattacharyya coefficient was used to measure similarity between samples. In a sensitivity analysis, TCRs with fewer than two reads were excluded, and consistent conclusions were obtained. The table was pulled from immuneACCESS by TCRdb, which kept in-frame rearrangements only. Such tables lose some clones; where checked, under half of the loss comes from unresolved V genes, and the rest has no known cause. The V and J calls and clone size come from that table; D and trimming were worked out from the DNA. This sample comprises 9,600 or so clones, about two thirds of them detected only once. Roughly 10% of the sample is taken by the ten largest.

About this clone: The antigen it binds to is not known. No clone much larger than this one lies a single base away; base qualities are absent.

The CDR3, from cysteine to phenylalanine, totals 17 residues. Solely the CDR3 DNA is kept, with 51 bases framed from the first base. The germline V gene (reference sequence) specifies LNHDA as CDR1 and SQIVND as CDR2. Tumor samples were obtained before definitive surgery or chemotherapy. The MD Anderson Biospecimen Extraction Resource handled genomic DNA extraction, while the MD Anderson Cancer Genomics Laboratory carried out the TCR sequencing. The sequence is built from TRBV19 and TRBJ2-5, and 9 junctional nucleotides match TRBD1. The DNA matches TRBJ2-7 better at its end, which makes the J call doubtful. The TCR sequence derives from a human donor with high-grade serous ovarian cancer. Source material: tumor tissue. The DNA reads TGTGCCAGTAGTAGGGGTGGGGACAGGGTTTATACCTACGAGCAGTACTTC. It translates as CASSRGGDRVYTYEQYF.